This record looks at one T cell receptor (beta chain) sequence and its context. The antigen it binds to is not known. One base away there is no much larger clone; base qualities are not given. The cohort was made up of about 610 healthy bone marrow donors. All cohort members were sampled while nominally healthy, although unrecorded immune exposures were likely present. The donor was CMV seronegative and was included in the group of several hundred seronegative cohort members. A peripheral blood sample was collected from each donor, and TCR beta sequencing was performed on peripheral blood mononuclear cells. Genomic DNA was extracted from the blood cell samples with the Qiagen DNeasy Blood Extraction Kit. Trimming leaves V shorter by 4 bases and J shorter by 9 bases, with the junction holding 9 bases beyond the gene matches. From a lookup of the germline V gene, CDR1 and CDR2 are SGHTA and FQGNSA. Taken from cysteine to phenylalanine, the CDR3 has 14 residues. Only the CDR3 region is kept as DNA, spanning 42 bases read in frame from base 1.

This sample stems from a study of cytomegalovirus exposure and HLA in healthy donors (dated by TCRdb to about 2017). As for the study more broadly: According to an earlier analysis of a few hundred of the donors, some 170 million T cells yielded 90 million to 130 million unique TCR beta sequences and about 300 Gb of sequence data. To predict cytomegalovirus infection status, the study combined high-throughput TCR immunosequencing, statistical association of individual TCRs with disease status, and machine learning. To decide whether each TCR beta V gene segment behaved as functional or pseudogenic, an earlier analysis of some 570 of the donors relied on high-throughput TCR beta sequencing. The study used immunosequencing to profile the T cell repertoires of approximately 650 subjects and linked those repertoires to cytomegalovirus serostatus. Roughly 300 gigabases of sequencing data and 70 million to 100 million unique TCR sequences were included in an early release covering roughly 600 HLA-typed donors. Donor age, sex, ethnicity and CMV serostatus were compiled together with the repertoire data. Among under 450 genotyped donors of the cohort, an average of 235,054 unique TCR beta nucleotide sequences were sequenced per donor, roughly a sixth of them non-productive. Of the 300 to 500 genotyped donors, 75% to 85% were placed in the genetic ancestry cluster associated with self-reported Caucasian donors. HLA typing covered class I and class II loci at four-digit resolution. In a later analysis, previously published TCR beta repertoires from roughly 710 donors were re-analyzed and high-resolution HLA genotyping was added so that TCR occurrence patterns could be studied. The study aimed to test whether cataloging public T cell receptors could reveal signatures of past pathogen exposure. Rather than drawing on any new phenotypic data, the later analysis identified candidate immune exposures from TCR beta sequences and the way those sequences occurred across donors. Typing coverage varied by locus: roughly 620-630 donors for A, B, C, DRB1 and DQB1; roughly 500 for DQA1; approximately 610 for DPA1; fewer than 480 for DPB1. Along with the roughly 670-subject first cohort, a separate validation cohort of over a hundred different subjects was used. Every repertoire in the discovery cohort had been generated on one and the same sequencing platform. Genome-wide SNP genotypes for about 65% of the roughly 700 donors were used in a later genetic analysis, which treated that subset as a discovery cohort. Several DR-DQ haplotypes were handled as single units for association and clustering because linkage in the cohort was strong. What the work shows at the level of the full study, not this receptor alone: Cytomegalovirus status was reported to be diagnosed by the classifier with high specificity and sensitivity in both the original and validation cohorts. An association between a missense DCLRE1C variant and V-gene and J-gene trimming of TCR beta chains was found in a later genetic analysis and replicated in an independent cohort. The presence/absence analyses assumed that sequencing depth was roughly uniform across donors, and that assumption may not be true. The sequencing pipeline was judged likely to have produced a cluster of highly shared sequence variants as a technical artifact. A later analysis reported that several top co-occurrence clusters appeared linked to parvovirus B19, influenza, CMV and Epstein-Barr virus. In a later analysis, HLA-associated TCR beta chains were found to be more clonally expanded and to have lower generation probabilities than equally common non-associated chains. Some IMGT-functional V segments, including TRBV6-2 and TRBV6-3, could not be told apart with the 87-base-pair reads, so those segments were excluded. This cohort had only TCR beta chains sequenced, and the lack of alpha or paired-chain data limited which features could be detected. According to the authors, the approach could potentially be generalized to other disease states and immunological phenotypes. Because counts were too low, seventeen rarely observed V segments, including chromosome 9 orphons, were left out of the earlier analysis of 500 to 650 of the donors. A few of the identified cytomegalovirus-associated TCR beta chains were confirmed in vitro to be specific for cytomegalovirus antigens. In a later analysis, TCR association rates were found to vary across HLA loci, with the most associated TCRs seen for DRB1 alleles and the fewest for HLA-C alleles. When HLA alleles, especially DR and DQ, strongly co-occurred, TCR associations were difficult to assign to individual alleles. Across donors, most TCR sequences were observed very rarely, whereas some public TCRs were present in many individuals. Linkage disequilibrium might explain the correlated functional status among segregating V segments, but an unknown experimental factor could not be excluded. For the cohort, immune exposure information was limited to CMV serostatus. A later analysis found that most CMV-associated TCR beta chains appeared HLA-restricted, with HLA associations seemingly driven largely by CMV exposure. In a later analysis, about 16,000 TCR beta sequences were associated with specific HLA alleles at a false discovery rate of 0.05. In a later genetic analysis, fewer N-insertions in productive TCRs were reported among donors in an Asian-associated ancestry cluster than the 666-donor mean. Because HLA typing was unavailable for some donors at each locus, only the typed subset was used in association tests. A total of fewer than 200 TCR beta chains were listed by the study as associated with cytomegalovirus. In an earlier analysis of 450 to 750 of the donors, most TCR beta V segments appeared in productive rearrangements about 87% or about 30% of the time, broadly matching IMGT annotations. A further reported finding was that TCR beta sequences accurately predicted the HLA-A and HLA-B alleles for most subjects in the first cohort.

The library was prepared using the immunoSEQ multiplex PCR assay. A mixture of 60 forward primers for TCR Vbeta segments and 13 reverse primers for TCR Jbeta segments was used in the multiplex PCR. Amplification of the CDR3 region of rearranged TCR beta genes was performed with a multiplex PCR assay on genomic DNA. On the Illumina HiSeq System, the amplified TCR beta libraries were sequenced as 87-base-pair reads. In the original analysis: Across the roughly 600 repertoires, a later analysis counted some 81 million unique TCR beta chains, roughly 11 million of which were shared by at least two donors. To remove PCR and sequencing errors, raw reads were error-corrected and collapsed into unique sequences using a nearest-neighbor algorithm that merged closely related sequences. To assign V, D and J gene segments, CDR3 sequences were aligned to IMGT reference sequences. For a sequence to be retained, a match of at least six nucleotides to both a V gene segment and a J gene segment was required. Rearrangements were classified as productive when the CDR3 lacked stop codons and remained in frame with V and J, and all other rearrangements were classified as non-productive. CDR3 was defined according to IMGT convention as the region running from the second conserved V-encoded cysteine to the conserved J-encoded phenylalanine. In an earlier analysis of more than 550 of the donors, sequences lacking an unambiguous match to a single V gene segment were excluded. In an earlier analysis of more than 500 of the donors, a V segment was called functional when productive rearrangements were above 56.7%, and segregating when the standard deviation between donors exceeded 5%. A statistical classification framework was developed to diagnose cytomegalovirus status using the catalog of TCR beta chain sequences. In a later analysis, TCR nucleotide sequences were compared against IMGT/GENE-DB human TR gene sequences so that V and J genes could be assigned. In a later analysis, CDR3 sequences and most-parsimonious VDJ recombination scenarios were assigned using the TCRdist pipeline. In a later analysis, each TCR beta chain was defined by its CDR3 amino acid sequence together with its V-gene family, and reads lacking a unique V-gene family were excluded. In a later analysis, 500 to 650 highly shared, low-generation-probability nucleotide sequences were removed to address suspected cross-contamination and a sequencing artifact. In a later analysis, a clonal expansion index was calculated for each public chain from normalized within-repertoire ranks of inferred template counts. In a later analysis, generation probabilities were computed with a VDJ recombination model fitted to out-of-frame rearrangements, and the resulting probabilities were checked against IGoR. In a later analysis, hypergeometric tests were used to score TCR-TCR, TCR-HLA and TCR-CMV co-occurrence, with a repertoire-size bias correction applied to TCR pairs. To estimate false discovery rates, a later analysis permuted the HLA or CMV assignments 20 times. A later analysis grouped co-occurring TCRs with DBSCAN, adding TCRdist sequence similarity when clustering within HLA-allele-positive subsets. Co-occurrence clustering excluded repertoires with fewer than 30,000 or more than 120,000 public chains, plus five with anomalous nucleotide sharing. TCRdb retrieved this table from immuneACCESS and kept in-frame rearrangements only. Not all clones are present; in checked studies, unresolved V genes account for under half, and no reason is known for the remainder. For V, J and clone size, that table is used; D and trimming come from the DNA. A total of about 180,000 clones appear in this sample, around 80% of them only once. The top ten clonotypes cover 2% to 3% of the sample.

The material sequenced was PBMCs. The source of this sequence is a female donor in good health and CMV-seronegative. The chain links TRBV7-2 with TRBJ2-1, and 7 junctional nucleotides match TRBD1. This receptor carries the CDR3 CASSYPRGRVEQFF. The DNA sequence is given as TGTGCCAGCAGCTATCCTAGGGGGCGGGTTGAGCAGTTCTTC.